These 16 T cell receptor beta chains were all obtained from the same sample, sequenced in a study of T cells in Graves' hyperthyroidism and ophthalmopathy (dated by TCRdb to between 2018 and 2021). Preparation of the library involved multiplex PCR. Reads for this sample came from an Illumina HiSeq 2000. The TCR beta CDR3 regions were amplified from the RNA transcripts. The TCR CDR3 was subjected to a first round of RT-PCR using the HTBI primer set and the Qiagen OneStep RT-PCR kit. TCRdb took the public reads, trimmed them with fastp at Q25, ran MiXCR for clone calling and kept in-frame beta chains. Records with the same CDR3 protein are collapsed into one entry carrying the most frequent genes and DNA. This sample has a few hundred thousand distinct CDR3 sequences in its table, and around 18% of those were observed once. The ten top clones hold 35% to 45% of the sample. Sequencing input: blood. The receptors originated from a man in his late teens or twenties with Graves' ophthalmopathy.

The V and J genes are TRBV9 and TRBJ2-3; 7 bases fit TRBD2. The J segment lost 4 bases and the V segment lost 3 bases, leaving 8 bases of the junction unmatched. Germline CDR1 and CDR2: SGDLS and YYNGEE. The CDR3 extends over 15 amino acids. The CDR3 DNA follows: TGTGCCAGCAGCGGGACTAGGGAGTTCCCAGATACGCAGTATTTT. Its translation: CASSGTREFPDTQYF. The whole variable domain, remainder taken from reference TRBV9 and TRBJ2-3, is DSGVTQTPKHLITATGQRVTLRCSPRSGDLSVYWYQQSLDQGLQFLIQYYNGEERAKGNILERFSAQQFPDLHSELNLSSLELGDSALYFCASSGTREFPDTQYFGPGTRLTVL.

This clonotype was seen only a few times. As DNA, the CDR3 is TGTGCCACCAGTTCCCCTGGTGTCAGGGAGGACACTGAAGCTTTCTTT. This codes for CATSSPGVREDTEAFF. The chain combines TRBV24-1 with TRBJ1-1, with D perhaps TRBD1 (5 bases). CDR1 is KGHDR and CDR2 is SFDVKD in the germline V gene. Trimming removed 6 bases at V and 3 bases at J, with 19 bases between. The CDR3 is 16 amino acids.

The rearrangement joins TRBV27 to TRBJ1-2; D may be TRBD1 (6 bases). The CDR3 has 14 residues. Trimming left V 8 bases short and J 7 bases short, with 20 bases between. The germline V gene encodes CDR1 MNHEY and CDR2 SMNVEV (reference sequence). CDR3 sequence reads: CASGLSGGAVGYTF. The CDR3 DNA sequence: TGTGCCAGCGGGCTTTCGGGGGGCGCAGTTGGCTACACCTTC.

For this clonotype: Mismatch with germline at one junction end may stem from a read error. CDR3 region: CASSIASGGAVEQFF. The DNA of the CDR3 is TGTGCCAGCAGCATAGCTAGCGGGGGGGCCGTCGAGCAGTTCTTC. The V and J genes are TRBV7-2 and TRBJ2-1; 12 bases align to TRBD2. Germline V gives CDR1 SGHTA, CDR2 FQGNSA. This CDR3 comprises 15 residues.

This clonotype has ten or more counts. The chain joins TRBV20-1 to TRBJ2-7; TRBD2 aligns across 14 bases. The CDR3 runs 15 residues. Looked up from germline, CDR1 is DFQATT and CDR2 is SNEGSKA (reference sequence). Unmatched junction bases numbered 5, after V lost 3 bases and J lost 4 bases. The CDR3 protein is CSASRLAGGEYEQYF. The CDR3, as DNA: TGCAGTGCTAGCCGACTAGCGGGGGGGGAATACGAGCAGTACTTC.

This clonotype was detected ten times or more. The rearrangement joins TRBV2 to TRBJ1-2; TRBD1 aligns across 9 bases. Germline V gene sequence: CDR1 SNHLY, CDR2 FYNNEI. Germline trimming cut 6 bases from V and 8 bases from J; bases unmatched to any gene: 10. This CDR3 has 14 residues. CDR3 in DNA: TGTGCCAGCAGAGTAATACAGGGGGCTGAAGGCTACACCTTC. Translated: CASRVIQGAEGYTF.

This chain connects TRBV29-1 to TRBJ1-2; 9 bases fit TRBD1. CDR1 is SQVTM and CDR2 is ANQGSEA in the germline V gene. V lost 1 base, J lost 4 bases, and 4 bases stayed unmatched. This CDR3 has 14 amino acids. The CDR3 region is CSVEGDRVFYGYTF. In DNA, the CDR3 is TGCAGCGTTGAAGGGGACAGGGTTTTCTATGGCTACACCTTC.

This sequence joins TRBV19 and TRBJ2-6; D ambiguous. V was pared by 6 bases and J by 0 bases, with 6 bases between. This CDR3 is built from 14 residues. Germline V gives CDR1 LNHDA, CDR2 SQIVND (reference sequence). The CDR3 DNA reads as TGTGCCAGTAGGGGAACCTCTGGGGCCAACGTCCTGACTTTC. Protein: CASRGTSGANVLTF.

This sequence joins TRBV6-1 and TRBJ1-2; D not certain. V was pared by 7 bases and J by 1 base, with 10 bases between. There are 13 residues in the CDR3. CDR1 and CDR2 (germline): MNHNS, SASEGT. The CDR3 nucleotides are TGTGCCAGCACTCAAATGGGTAACTATGGCTACACCTTC. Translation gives CASTQMGNYGYTF.

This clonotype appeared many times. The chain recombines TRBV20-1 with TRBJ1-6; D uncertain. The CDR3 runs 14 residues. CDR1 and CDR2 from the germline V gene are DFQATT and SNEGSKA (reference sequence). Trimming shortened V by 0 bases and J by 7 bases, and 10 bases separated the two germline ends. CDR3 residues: CSAREEGPNSPLHF. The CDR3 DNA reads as TGCAGTGCTAGAGAAGAGGGTCCAAATTCACCCCTCCACTTT.

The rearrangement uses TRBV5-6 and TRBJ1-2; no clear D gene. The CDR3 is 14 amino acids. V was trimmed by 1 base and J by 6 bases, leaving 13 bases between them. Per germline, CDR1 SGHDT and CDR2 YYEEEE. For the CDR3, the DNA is TGTGCCAGCAGCTTGAAGACGGAGAGTCATGGCTACACCTTC. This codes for CASSLKTESHGYTF.

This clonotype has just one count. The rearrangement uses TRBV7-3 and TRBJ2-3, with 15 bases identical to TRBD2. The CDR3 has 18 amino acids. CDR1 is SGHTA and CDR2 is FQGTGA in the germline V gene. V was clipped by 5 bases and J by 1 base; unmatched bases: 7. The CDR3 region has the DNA TGTGCCAGCAGCGAAACCGGGACTAGCGGGGGGCGCACAGATACGCAGTATTTT. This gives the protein CASSETGTSGGRTDTQYF. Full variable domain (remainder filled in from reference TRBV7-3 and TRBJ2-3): GAGVSQTPSNKVTEKGKYVELRCDPISGHTALYWYRQSLGQGPEFLIYFQGTGAADDSGLPNDRFFAVRPEGSVSTLKIQRTERGDSAVYLCASSETGTSGGRTDTQYFGPGTRLTVL.

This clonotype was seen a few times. The CDR3 protein is CSAPDPRGFNQPQHF. CDR3 bases: TGCAGTGCCCCGGACCCCCGGGGGTTTAATCAGCCCCAGCATTTT. The chain combines TRBV20-1 with TRBJ1-5, with D perhaps TRBD1 (5 bases). The CDR3 is 15 amino acids. Per germline, CDR1 DFQATT and CDR2 SNEGSKA (reference sequence). V was trimmed by 6 bases and J by 4 bases, leaving 19 bases between them.

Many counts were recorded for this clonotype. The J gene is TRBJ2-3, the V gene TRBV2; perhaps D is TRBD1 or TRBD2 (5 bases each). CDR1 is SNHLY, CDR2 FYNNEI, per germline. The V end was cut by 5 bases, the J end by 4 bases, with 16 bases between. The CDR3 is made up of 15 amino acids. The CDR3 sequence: CASSTRGGVSDTQYF. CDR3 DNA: TGTGCCAGCAGTACTAGGGGTGGGGTGTCAGATACGCAGTATTTT.

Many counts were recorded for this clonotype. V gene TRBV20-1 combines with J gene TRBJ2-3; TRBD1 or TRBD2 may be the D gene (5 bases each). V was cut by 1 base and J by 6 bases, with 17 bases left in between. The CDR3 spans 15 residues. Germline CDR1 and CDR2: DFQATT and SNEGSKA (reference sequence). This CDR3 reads CSARGGRGKGDTQYF. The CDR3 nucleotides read TGCAGTGCTAGAGGGGGGAGAGGGAAGGGGGATACGCAGTATTTT.

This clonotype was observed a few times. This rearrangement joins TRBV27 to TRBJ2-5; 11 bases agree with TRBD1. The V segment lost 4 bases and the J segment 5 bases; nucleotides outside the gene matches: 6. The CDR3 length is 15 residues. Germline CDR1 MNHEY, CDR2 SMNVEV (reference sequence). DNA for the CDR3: TGTGCCAGCAGTTCCGGGACAGGGGGAGTGGAGACCCAGTACTTC. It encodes CASSSGTGGVETQYF.